This T cell receptor (beta chain) appears in the sequencing data of a study of blood T cell repertoires in COVID-19. Source study methods: How many nucleated cells were present was estimated from reference gene primer amplification. Profiling relied on immunoSEQ multiplex PCR, and the TCRdb table lists in-frame clones only, not all of them. V and J calls and clone size are those listed in that table; D and trimming were worked out from the DNA. There are about 180,000 clones in the sample; more than 70% occur only once, and roughly 9.1% lies in the top ten. This CDR3 is 18 amino acids long. Sequencing was carried out using PBMCs or T cells enriched from blood (not recorded which). The rearrangement joins TRBV21-1 to TRBJ2-7; the table names TRBD2, a call not compared with the DNA. TRBV21-1 is an annotated pseudogene. This receptor was identified in a woman in her 30s who had recovered from COVID-19. This CDR3 is CASSDLPPGLAGGNEQYF. In nucleotides, the CDR3 is TGTGCCAGCAGCGATTTACCCCCGGGACTAGCGGGAGGGAACGAGCAGTACTTC.